This T cell receptor (beta chain) emerged from a study of blood T cells in healthy people across ages. In its sample, this clonotype was seen a few times. Each donor was a healthy Caucasian individual from Russia, aged 6 to 90. The CDR3 loop spans 16 amino acids. Germline V gives CDR1 LNHDA, CDR2 SQIVND (reference sequence). V was pared by 5 bases and J by 0 bases, with 7 bases of the junction left unmatched. Sample-barcoded 5' priming and a J-beta primer mix drove a second PCR of about 6 to 12 cycles. In TCRdb, the 5' RACE reads were re-called with MiXCR into one record per CDR3 protein. The data hold roughly 790,000 distinct CDR3 sequences, with about 42% observed a single time.

The specimen was blood. The clonotype comes from a woman aged 55 to 70 in good health. The chain couples TRBV19 to TRBJ2-4; the match to TRBD1 covers 7 bases. The CDR3 loop reads CASSALTGIAKNIQYF. The CDR3 DNA sequence: TGTGCCAGTAGTGCACTGACAGGGATAGCCAAAAACATTCAGTACTTC.